This T cell receptor beta chain was observed in a study of blood T cell repertoires in COVID-19. The overall study: T cells, B-cell-depleted T cells, or PBMCs provided the cDNA or gDNA that served as material.

Original analysis: How many nucleated cells were present was estimated from reference gene primer amplification. The repertoire was sequenced with immunoSEQ multiplex PCR; TCRdb's copy has only in-frame clones and lacks some. V and J calls and clone size are copied from that table; D and trimming were computed from the DNA. The table includes about 140,000 clones, roughly 80% detected once. This CDR3 contains 13 residues. Trimming took 4 bases from V and 5 from J, leaving 12 bases between them. Looked up from germline, CDR1 is SGHNT and CDR2 is YYREEE (reference sequence). This receptor was identified in a man in his 70s who had recovered from COVID-19. The chain uses TRBV5-4 and TRBJ1-1; possible D gene TRBD1, 6 bases. Sequenced material: peripheral blood. CDR3 DNA: TGTGCCAGCAGCCCGTGGGGGCGAACTGAAGCTTTCTTT. Translating it yields CASSPWGRTEAFF.